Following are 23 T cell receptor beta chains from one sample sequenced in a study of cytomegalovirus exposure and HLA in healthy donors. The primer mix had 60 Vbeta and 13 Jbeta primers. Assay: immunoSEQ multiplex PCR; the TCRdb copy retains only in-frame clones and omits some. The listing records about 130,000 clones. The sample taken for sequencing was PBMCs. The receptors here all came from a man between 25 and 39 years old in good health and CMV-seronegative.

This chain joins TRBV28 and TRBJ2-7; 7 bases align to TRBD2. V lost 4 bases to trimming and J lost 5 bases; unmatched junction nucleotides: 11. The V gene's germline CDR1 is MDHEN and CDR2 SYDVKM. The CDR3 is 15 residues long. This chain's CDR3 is CASSSPVGRSNEQYF. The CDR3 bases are TGTGCCAGCAGTTCCCCAGTCGGGAGGTCCAACGAGCAGTACTTC.

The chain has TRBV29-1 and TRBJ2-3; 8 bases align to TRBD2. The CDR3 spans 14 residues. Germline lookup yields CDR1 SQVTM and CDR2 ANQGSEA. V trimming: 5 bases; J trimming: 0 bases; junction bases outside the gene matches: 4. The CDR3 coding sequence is TGCAGCGTTATGGCGGGAGGAAGCACAGATACGCAGTATTTT. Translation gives CSVMAGGSTDTQYF.

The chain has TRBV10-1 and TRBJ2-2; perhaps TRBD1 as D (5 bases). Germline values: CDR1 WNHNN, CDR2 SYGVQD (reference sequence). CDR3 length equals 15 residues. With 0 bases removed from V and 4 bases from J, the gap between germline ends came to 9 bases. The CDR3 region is CASSESRRGTGELFF. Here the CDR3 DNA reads TGCGCCAGCAGTGAGTCGAGAAGGGGCACCGGGGAGCTGTTTTTT.

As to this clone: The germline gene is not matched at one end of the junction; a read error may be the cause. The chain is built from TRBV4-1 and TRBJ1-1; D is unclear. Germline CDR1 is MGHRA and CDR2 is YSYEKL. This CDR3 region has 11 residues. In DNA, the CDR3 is TGCGCCAGCAGCCCCCCCTCAAACTCTATCTTT. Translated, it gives CASSPPSNSIF.

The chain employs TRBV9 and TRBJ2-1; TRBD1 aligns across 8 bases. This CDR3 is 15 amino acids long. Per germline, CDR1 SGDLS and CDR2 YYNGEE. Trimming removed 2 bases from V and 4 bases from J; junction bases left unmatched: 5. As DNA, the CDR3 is TGTGCCAGCAGCGTCTGGGACAGGCCATACAATGAGCAGTTCTTC. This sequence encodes CASSVWDRPYNEQFF. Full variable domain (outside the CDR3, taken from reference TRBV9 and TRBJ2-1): DSGVTQTPKHLITATGQRVTLRCSPRSGDLSVYWYQQSLDQGLQFLIQYYNGEERAKGNILERFSAQQFPDLHSELNLSSLELGDSALYFCASSVWDRPYNEQFFGPGTRLTVL.

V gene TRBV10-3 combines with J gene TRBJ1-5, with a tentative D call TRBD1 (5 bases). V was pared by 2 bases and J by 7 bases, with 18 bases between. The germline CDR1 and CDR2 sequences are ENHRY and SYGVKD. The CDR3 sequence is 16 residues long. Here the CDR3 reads CAISENGGSAGQPQHF. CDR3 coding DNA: TGTGCCATCAGTGAGAACGGGGGGTCCGCGGGGCAGCCCCAGCATTTT.

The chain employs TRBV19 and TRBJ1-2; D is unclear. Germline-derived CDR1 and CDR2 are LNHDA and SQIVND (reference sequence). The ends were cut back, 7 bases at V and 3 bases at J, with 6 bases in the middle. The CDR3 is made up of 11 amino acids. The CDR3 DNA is TGTGCCAGTATAAGCGACTATGGCTACACCTTC. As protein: CASISDYGYTF.

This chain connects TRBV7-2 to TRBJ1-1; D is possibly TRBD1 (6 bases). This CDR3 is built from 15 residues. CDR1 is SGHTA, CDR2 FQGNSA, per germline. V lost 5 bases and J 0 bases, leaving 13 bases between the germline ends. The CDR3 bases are TGTGCCAGCAGCCGCGGGGGGGGGCTGAACACTGAAGCTTTCTTT. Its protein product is CASSRGGGLNTEAFF.

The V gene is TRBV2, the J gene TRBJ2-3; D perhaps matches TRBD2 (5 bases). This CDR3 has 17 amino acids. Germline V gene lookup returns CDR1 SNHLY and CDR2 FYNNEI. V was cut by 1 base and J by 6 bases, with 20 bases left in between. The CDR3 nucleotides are TGTGCCAGCAGTGAAGTATCGGGTTCGGGGAGAGAGGATACGCAGTATTTT. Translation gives CASSEVSGSGREDTQYF.

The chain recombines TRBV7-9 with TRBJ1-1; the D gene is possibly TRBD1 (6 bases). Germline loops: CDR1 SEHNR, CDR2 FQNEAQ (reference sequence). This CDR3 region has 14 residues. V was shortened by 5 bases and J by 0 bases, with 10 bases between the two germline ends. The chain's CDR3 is CASSPTGLNTEAFF. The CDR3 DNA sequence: TGTGCCAGCAGCCCGACAGGACTGAACACTGAAGCTTTCTTT.

CDR3 in amino acids: CASSRRWSGVTSSYNEQFF. The CDR3 DNA follows: TGCGCCAGCAGCCGGCGCTGGTCGGGTGTGACTAGCTCCTACAATGAGCAGTTCTTC. The J gene is TRBJ2-1, the V gene TRBV5-1; tentatively, D is TRBD2 (6 bases). Germline CDR1 SGHRS, CDR2 YFSETQ. V dropped 4 bases and J dropped 0 bases, with 23 bases sitting between them. The CDR3 has 19 amino acids.

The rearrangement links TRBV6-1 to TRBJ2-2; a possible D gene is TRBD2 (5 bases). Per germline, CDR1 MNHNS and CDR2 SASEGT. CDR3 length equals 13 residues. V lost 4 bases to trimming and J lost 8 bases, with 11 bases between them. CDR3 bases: TGTGCCAGCAGTGTAGAGGGTAGGGGGGAGCTGTTTTTT. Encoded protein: CASSVEGRGELFF.

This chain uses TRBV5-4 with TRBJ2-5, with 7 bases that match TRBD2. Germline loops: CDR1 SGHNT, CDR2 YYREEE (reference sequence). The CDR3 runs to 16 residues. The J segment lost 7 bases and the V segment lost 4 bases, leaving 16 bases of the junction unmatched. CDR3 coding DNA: TGTGCCAGCAGCAAAGGAGCGGGAACTCAAGAAGGGACCCAGTACTTC. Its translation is CASSKGAGTQEGTQYF.

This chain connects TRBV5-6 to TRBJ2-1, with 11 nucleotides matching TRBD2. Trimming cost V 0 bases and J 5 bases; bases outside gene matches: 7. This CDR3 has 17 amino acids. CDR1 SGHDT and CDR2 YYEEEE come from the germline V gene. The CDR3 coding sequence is TGTGCCAGCAGCTTGGACCTCCGACTAGCGGGAAACAATGAGCAGTTCTTC. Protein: CASSLDLRLAGNNEQFF.

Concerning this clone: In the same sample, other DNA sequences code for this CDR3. CDR3 DNA sequence: TGTGCCAGCAGCGACGGACAGGATTACACTGAAGCTTTCTTT. This gives the protein CASSDGQDYTEAFF. This sequence joins TRBV27 and TRBJ1-1; TRBD1 matches 7 bases. Germline assignment: CDR1 MNHEY and CDR2 SMNVEV (reference sequence). V was pared by 6 bases and J by 3 bases, with 7 bases of the junction left unmatched. CDR3 length: 14 residues.

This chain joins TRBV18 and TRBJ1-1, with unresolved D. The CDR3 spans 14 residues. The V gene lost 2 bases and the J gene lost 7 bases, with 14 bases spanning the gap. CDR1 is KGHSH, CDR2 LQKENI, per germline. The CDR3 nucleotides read TGTGCCAGCTCACCAGGAGCCGACGGACTTGAAGCTTTCTTT. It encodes CASSPGADGLEAFF.

Written as DNA, the CDR3 is TGTGCCATCCGCGGGGAGGGGCATACGTGGGGTACGCAGTATTTT. Amino acid sequence: CAIRGEGHTWGTQYF. The chain couples TRBV6-1 to TRBJ2-3, with 7 bases identical to TRBD2. The CDR3 totals 15 residues. Trimming removed 10 bases from V and 8 bases from J; junction bases left unmatched: 18. Germline V gives CDR1 MNHNS, CDR2 SASEGT.

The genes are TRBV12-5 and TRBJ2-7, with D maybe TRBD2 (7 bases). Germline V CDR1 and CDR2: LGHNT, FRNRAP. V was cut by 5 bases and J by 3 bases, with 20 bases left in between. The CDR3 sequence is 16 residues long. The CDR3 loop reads CASGTDIPGEGYEQYF. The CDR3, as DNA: TGTGCTAGTGGTACGGACATCCCAGGGGAGGGCTACGAGCAGTACTTC.

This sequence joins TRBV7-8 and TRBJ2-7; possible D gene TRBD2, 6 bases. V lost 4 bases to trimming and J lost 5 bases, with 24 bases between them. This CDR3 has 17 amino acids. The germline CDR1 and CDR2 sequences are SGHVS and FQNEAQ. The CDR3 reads CASSWYQGGGSSDEQYF. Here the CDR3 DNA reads TGTGCCAGCAGCTGGTACCAGGGAGGAGGCTCCTCAGACGAGCAGTACTTC. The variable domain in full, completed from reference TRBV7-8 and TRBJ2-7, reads GAGVSQSPRYKVAKRGQDVALRCDPISGHVSLFWYQQALGQGPEFLTYFQNEAQLDKSGLPSDRFFAERPEGSVSTLKIQRTQQEDSAVYLCASSWYQGGGSSDEQYFGPGTRLTVT.

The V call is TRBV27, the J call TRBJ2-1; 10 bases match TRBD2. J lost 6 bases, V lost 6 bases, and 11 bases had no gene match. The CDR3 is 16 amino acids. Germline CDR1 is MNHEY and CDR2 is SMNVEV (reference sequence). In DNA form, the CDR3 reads TGTGCCAGCAGAGCTAGCGGGAGCTCGAGAGCCAATGAGCAGTTCTTC. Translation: CASRASGSSRANEQFF.

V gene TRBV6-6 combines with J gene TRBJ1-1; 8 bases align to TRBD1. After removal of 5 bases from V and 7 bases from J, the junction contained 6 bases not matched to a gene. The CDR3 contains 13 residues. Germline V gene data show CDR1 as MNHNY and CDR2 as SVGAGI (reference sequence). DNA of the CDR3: TGTGCCAGCAGTCTTCTAGGACAGGGTGAAGCTTTCTTT. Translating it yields CASSLLGQGEAFF.

For the CDR3, the DNA is TGTGCCAGCTCACCACCCTTCAGAAATGAAAAACTGTTTTTT. Its translation: CASSPPFRNEKLFF. The chain links TRBV18 to TRBJ1-4; no firm D call. V lost 0 bases to trimming and J lost 5 bases, with 7 bases between them. The CDR3 is made up of 14 amino acids. Looked up from germline, CDR1 is KGHSH and CDR2 is LQKENI.

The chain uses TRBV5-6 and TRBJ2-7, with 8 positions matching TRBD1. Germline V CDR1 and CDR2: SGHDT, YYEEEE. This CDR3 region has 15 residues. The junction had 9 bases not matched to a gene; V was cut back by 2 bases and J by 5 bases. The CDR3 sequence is CASSFQTGVSHEQYF. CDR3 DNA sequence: TGTGCCAGCAGCTTCCAGACAGGGGTGTCCCACGAGCAGTACTTC. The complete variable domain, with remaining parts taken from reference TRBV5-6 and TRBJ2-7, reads DAGVTQSPTHLIKTRGQQVTLRCSPKSGHDTVSWYQQALGQGPQFIFQYYEEEERQRGNFPDRFSGHQFPNYSSELNVNALLLGDSALYLCASSFQTGVSHEQYFGPGTRLTVT.